The next 6 T cell receptor beta chains were all read from a single sample in a study of identical twins. TCRdb passed the 5' RACE reads through MiXCR, listing each CDR3 protein once. The sample records about 460,000 distinct CDR3 sequences, approximately 15% being singletons. These data also formed part of another study, on yellow fever vaccine responses in identical twins.

Sequencing used CD4+ T cells sorted from blood. These receptors originate from a woman aged 18-29 years in good health.

This clonotype has a handful of counts. The chain couples TRBV18 to TRBJ2-7; D is possibly TRBD2 (5 bases). This CDR3 comprises 13 residues. Per germline, CDR1 KGHSH and CDR2 LQKENI. Trimming took 4 bases from V and 5 from J, leaving 12 bases between them. The CDR3 sequence: CASSLTSTHEQYF. The CDR3, as DNA: TGTGCCAGCTCACTCACTAGTACCCACGAGCAGTACTTC.

This clonotype appeared a few times. V gene TRBV6-1 combines with J gene TRBJ1-1; D uncertain. The V end was cut by 6 bases, the J end by 2 bases, with 13 bases between. CDR1 is MNHNS, CDR2 SASEGT, per germline. The CDR3 has 14 residues. CDR3: CASRATRVNTEAFF. The CDR3 nucleotides read TGTGCCAGCAGAGCGACAAGGGTTAACACTGAAGCTTTCTTT.

This sequence joins TRBV20-1 and TRBJ2-7, with 9 nucleotides matching TRBD2. There are 14 residues in the CDR3. V lost 4 bases and J lost 6; bases outside the gene matches: 10. The germline CDR1 and CDR2 sequences are DFQATT and SNEGSKA (reference sequence). CDR3 DNA sequence: TGCAGTGCTACTGATATAGCGGGAGATCTCGAGCAGTACTTC. Amino acid sequence: CSATDIAGDLEQYF.

J is TRBJ2-2 and V is TRBV10-3, with 12 nucleotides matching TRBD2. The CDR3 loop spans 15 amino acids. Germline-derived CDR1 and CDR2 are ENHRY and SYGVKD. The J segment lost 1 base and the V segment lost 10 bases, leaving 4 bases of the junction unmatched. This chain's CDR3 is CATRTSGENTGELFF. The CDR3 nucleotides are TGTGCCACCCGGACTAGCGGGGAGAACACCGGGGAGCTGTTTTTT.

This chain uses TRBV29-1 with TRBJ2-1; D gene uncertain. CDR3 length: 14 amino acids. With 5 bases removed from V and 0 bases from J, the gap between germline ends came to 11 bases. Germline V CDR1 and CDR2: SQVTM, ANQGSEA. The DNA for the CDR3 is TGCAGCGTTAGGTCGCAGTTCTCCTACAATGAGCAGTTCTTC. Protein sequence: CSVRSQFSYNEQFF.

This clonotype came up once. The chain employs TRBV4-3 and TRBJ2-7; TRBD2 matches at 11 bases. The CDR3 is 14 residues long. Germline V gives CDR1 LGHNA, CDR2 YSLEER. V trimming: 2 bases; J trimming: 4 bases; junction bases outside the gene matches: 1. Here the CDR3 DNA reads TGCGCCAGCAGCCAAACTAGCGGGAGATACGAGCAGTACTTC. Protein: CASSQTSGRYEQYF.